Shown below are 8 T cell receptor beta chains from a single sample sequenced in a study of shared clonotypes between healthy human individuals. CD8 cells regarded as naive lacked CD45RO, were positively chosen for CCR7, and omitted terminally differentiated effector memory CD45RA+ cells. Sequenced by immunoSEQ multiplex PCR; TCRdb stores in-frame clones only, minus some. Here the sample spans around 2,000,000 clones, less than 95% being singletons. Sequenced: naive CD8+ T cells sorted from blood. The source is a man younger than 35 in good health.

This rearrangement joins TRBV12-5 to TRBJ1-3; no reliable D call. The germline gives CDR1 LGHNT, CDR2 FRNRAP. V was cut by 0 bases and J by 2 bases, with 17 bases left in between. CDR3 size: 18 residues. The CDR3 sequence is CASGLVEDALLAGNTIYF. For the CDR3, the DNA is TGTGCTAGTGGTTTGGTGGAGGACGCCCTGCTAGCTGGAAACACCATATATTTT.

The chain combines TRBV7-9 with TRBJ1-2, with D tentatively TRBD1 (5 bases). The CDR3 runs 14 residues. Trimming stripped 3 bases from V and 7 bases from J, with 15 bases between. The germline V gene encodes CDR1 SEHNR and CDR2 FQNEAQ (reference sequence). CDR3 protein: CASSLFQGSSGYTF. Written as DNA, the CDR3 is TGTGCCAGCAGCTTGTTCCAGGGTAGTAGTGGCTACACCTTC. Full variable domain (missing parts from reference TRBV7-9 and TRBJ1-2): DTGVSQNPRHKITKRGQNVTFRCDPISEHNRLYWYRQTLGQGPEFLTYFQNEAQLEKSRLLSDRFSAERPKGSFSTLEIQRTEQGDSAMYLCASSLFQGSSGYTFGSGTRLTVV.

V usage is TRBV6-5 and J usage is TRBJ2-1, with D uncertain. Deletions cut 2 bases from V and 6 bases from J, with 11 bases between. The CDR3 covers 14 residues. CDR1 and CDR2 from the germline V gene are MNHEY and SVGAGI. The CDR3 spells CASSYTRWGNEQFF. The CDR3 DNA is TGTGCCAGCAGTTACACCCGGTGGGGCAATGAGCAGTTCTTC.

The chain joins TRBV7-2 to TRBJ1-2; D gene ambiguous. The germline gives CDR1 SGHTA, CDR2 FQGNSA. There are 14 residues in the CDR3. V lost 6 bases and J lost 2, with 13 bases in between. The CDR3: CASRSARGNYGYTF. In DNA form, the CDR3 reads TGTGCCAGCAGGTCCGCCCGGGGAAACTATGGCTACACCTTC.

The CDR3 loop reads CASSPTGSKETQYF. The CDR3, as DNA: TGTGCCAGCAGCCCGACAGGGTCAAAAGAGACCCAGTACTTC. V is TRBV7-3 and J is TRBJ2-5; TRBD1 aligns across 7 bases. The V and J ends lost 5 bases and 3 bases, in that order; junction bases with no gene match: 6. The CDR3 consists of 14 residues. The V gene's germline CDR1 is SGHTA and CDR2 FQGTGA.

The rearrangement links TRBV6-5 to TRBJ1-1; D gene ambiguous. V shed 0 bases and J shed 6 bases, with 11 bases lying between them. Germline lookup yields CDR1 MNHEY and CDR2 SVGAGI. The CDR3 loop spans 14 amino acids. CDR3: CASSYSGGAPEAFF. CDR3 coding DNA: TGTGCCAGCAGTTACTCTGGTGGCGCACCTGAAGCTTTCTTT.

The DNA of the CDR3 is TGTGCCAGTAGTCCCCCAGGGGACGCCTATAATTCACCCCTCCACTTT. Translated: CASSPPGDAYNSPLHF. The J gene is TRBJ1-6, the V gene TRBV19; D perhaps matches TRBD1 (6 bases). The germline V gene encodes CDR1 LNHDA and CDR2 SQIVND (reference sequence). Trimming removed 5 bases at V and 2 bases at J, with 13 bases between. The CDR3 consists of 16 residues.

In DNA form, the CDR3 reads TGTGCCAGCAGTAAGGGAATTGGAAACAATGAGCAGTTCTTC. Translated: CASSKGIGNNEQFF. The rearrangement uses TRBV2 and TRBJ2-1; no reliable D call. The CDR3 sequence is 14 residues long. Between the trimmed V and J ends, which lost 5 bases and 5 bases, there was a span of 13 bases. Looked up from germline, CDR1 is SNHLY and CDR2 is FYNNEI. Full variable domain (missing parts from reference TRBV2 and TRBJ2-1): EPEVTQTPSHQVTQMGQEVILRCVPISNHLYFYWYRQILGQKVEFLVSFYNNEISEKSEIFDDQFSVERPDGSNFTLKIRSTKLEDSAMYFCASSKGIGNNEQFFGPGTRLTVL.